Below, 8 T cell receptor beta chains from the same sample are listed, as sequenced in a study of regulatory T cells in long-lasting Graves disease. With iRepertoire HTBI primers and Arm-PCR of CDR3 regions, TCR beta libraries were built. MiXCR, run by TCRdb on the multiplex PCR reads, gives a single entry per CDR3 protein. The sample contains approximately 400,000 distinct CDR3 sequences, 20% to 25% of which appear only once. Time point meaning: persistent/refractory GD, antithyroid drugs over 5 years with positive TRAb. From RNA extracted from PBMCs, the TCR library was made. This specimen consisted of peripheral blood mononuclear cells (PBMCs), obtained when the disease was refractory, from a patient treated with antithyroid drugs. These receptors were obtained from a woman aged 40 to 50 with Graves disease.

Ten or more counts support this clonotype. The V gene is TRBV20-1, the J gene TRBJ2-2; D is unclear. The V gene lost 0 bases and the J gene lost 7 bases, with 9 bases spanning the gap. Per germline, CDR1 DFQATT and CDR2 SNEGSKA (reference sequence). CDR3 length: 13 amino acids. Here the CDR3 DNA reads TGCAGTGCTAGAGATTTAAGTGGCGGGGAGCTGTTTTTT. It yields the protein CSARDLSGGELFF.

V gene TRBV28 combines with J gene TRBJ1-3; no clear D gene. Trimming took off 5 bases at V and 8 bases at J, with 7 bases between the two ends. The germline V gene encodes CDR1 MDHEN and CDR2 SYDVKM. This CDR3 contains 11 residues. CDR3 DNA: TGTGCCAGCAGTGATCGGGACACCATATATTTT. This gives the protein CASSDRDTIYF.

At least ten counts were recorded for this clonotype. CDR3 in DNA: TGTGCCAGCAGTGAAGCGGCGGGAGGTCTCTACGAGCAGTACTTC. This encodes CASSEAAGGLYEQYF. This sequence joins TRBV6-1 and TRBJ2-7, with 8 bases that match TRBD2. The ends lost 0 bases at V and 3 bases at J; junction bases unmatched: 4. CDR3 size: 15 residues. Germline CDR1 MNHNS, CDR2 SASEGT.

The rearrangement joins TRBV20-1 to TRBJ2-1; D is unresolved. The CDR3 has 12 residues. Germline CDR1 DFQATT, CDR2 SNEGSKA (reference sequence). V lost 7 bases, J lost 0 bases, and 7 bases lay in between. CDR3 coding DNA: TGCAGTGTAGAGAGCTCCTACAATGAGCAGTTCTTC. Protein product: CSVESSYNEQFF.

This clonotype was seen many times. The V and J genes are TRBV29-1 and TRBJ1-2; 9 bases are shared with TRBD1. Per germline, CDR1 SQVTM and CDR2 ANQGSEA. The trim removed 8 bases at V and 2 bases at J, leaving 6 bases unmatched. The CDR3 totals 13 residues. CDR3 nucleotide sequence: TGCAGCTCTTGGGACAGGGAGAACTATGGCTACACCTTC. This sequence encodes CSSWDRENYGYTF.

This clonotype has a count of ten or more. CDR3 sequence (DNA): TGTGCCAGCAGTGAATCGGGTTACGGATATAATGAAAAACTGTTTTTT. Its translation: CASSESGYGYNEKLFF. The rearrangement uses TRBV6-1 and TRBJ1-4; D ambiguous. Germline CDR1 is MNHNS and CDR2 is SASEGT. This CDR3 contains 16 residues. V was trimmed by 2 bases and J by 4 bases, leaving 14 bases between them.

This clonotype was seen only once. The chain is built from TRBV27 and TRBJ2-7, with 10 bases lining up with TRBD1. CDR1 is MNHEY and CDR2 is SMNVEV in the germline V gene (reference sequence). V lost 11 bases, J lost 3 bases, and 7 bases stayed unmatched. CDR3 size: 13 residues. The CDR3 DNA reads as TGTGCCGTCCGGACAGGGGGATTCTACGAGCAGTACTTC. The encoded protein is CAVRTGGFYEQYF.

The rearrangement links TRBV19 to TRBJ1-1; 7 bases fit TRBD1. CDR3 length equals 18 residues. V shed 6 bases, J shed 0 bases, and the junction held 16 bases outside the gene matches. CDR1 and CDR2 from the germline V gene are LNHDA and SQIVND (reference sequence). CDR3 sequence reads: CASSRRDRSFNLNTEAFF. CDR3 nucleotide sequence: TGTGCCAGTAGCCGCCGGGACAGATCTTTTAATTTGAACACTGAAGCTTTCTTT.